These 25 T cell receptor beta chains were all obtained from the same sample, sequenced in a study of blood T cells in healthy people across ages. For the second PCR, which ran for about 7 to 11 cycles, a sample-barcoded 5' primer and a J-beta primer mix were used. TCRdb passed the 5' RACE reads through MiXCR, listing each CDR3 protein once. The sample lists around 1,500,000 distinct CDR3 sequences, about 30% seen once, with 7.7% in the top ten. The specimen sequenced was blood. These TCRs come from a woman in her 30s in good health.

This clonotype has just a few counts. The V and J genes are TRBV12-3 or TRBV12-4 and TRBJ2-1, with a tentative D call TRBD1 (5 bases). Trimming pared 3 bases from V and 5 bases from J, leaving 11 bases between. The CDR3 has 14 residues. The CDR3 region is CASSFGPGNNEQFF. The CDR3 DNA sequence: TGTGCCAGCAGTTTCGGTCCAGGGAACAATGAGCAGTTCTTC.

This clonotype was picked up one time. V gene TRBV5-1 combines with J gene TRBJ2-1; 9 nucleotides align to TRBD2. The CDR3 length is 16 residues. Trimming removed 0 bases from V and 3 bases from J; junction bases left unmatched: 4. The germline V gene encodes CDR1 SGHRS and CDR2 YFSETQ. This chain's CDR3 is CASSLAGLAIYNEQFF. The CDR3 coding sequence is TGCGCCAGCAGCTTGGCCGGACTAGCGATCTACAATGAGCAGTTCTTC.

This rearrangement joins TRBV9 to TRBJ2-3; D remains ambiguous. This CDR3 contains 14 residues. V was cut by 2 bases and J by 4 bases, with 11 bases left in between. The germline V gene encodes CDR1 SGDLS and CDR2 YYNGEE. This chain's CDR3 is CASSVELISDTQYF. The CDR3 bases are TGTGCCAGCAGCGTCGAACTAATTTCAGATACGCAGTATTTT.

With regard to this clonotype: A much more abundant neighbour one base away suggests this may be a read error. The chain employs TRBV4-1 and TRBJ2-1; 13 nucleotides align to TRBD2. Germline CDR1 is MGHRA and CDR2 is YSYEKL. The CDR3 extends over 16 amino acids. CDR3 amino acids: CAGSKTSGGAGNEQFF. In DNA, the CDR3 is TGCGCCGGCAGCAAAACTAGCGGGGGGGCTGGTAATGAGCAGTTCTTC.

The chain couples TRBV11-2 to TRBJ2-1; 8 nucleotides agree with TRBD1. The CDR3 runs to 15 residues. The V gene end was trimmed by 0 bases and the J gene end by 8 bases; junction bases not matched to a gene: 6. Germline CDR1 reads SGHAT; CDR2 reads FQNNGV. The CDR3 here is CASSLEQGDWDEQFF. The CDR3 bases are TGTGCCAGCAGCTTAGAACAGGGGGATTGGGATGAGCAGTTCTTC.

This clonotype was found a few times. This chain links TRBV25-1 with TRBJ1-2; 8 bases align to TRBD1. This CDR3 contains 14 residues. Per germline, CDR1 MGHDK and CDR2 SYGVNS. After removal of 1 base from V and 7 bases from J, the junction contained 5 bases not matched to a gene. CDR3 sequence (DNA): TGTGCCAGCAGTGAATGGCAGGGGGCTGGTGGCTACACCTTC. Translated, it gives CASSEWQGAGGYTF.

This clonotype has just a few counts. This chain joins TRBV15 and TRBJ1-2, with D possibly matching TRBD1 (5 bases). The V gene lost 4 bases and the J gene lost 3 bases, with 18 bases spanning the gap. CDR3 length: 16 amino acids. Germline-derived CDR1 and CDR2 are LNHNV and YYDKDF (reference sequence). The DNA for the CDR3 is TGTGCCACCAGCATAAGGGCAGGGTTGAGGGACTATGGCTACACCTTC. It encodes CATSIRAGLRDYGYTF.

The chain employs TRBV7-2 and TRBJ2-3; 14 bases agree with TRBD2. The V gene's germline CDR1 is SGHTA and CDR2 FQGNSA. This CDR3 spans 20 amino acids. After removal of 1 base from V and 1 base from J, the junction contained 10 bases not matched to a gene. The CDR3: CTSSLERGLAGEVGTDTQYF. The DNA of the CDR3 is TGTACCAGCAGCTTAGAAAGGGGACTAGCGGGAGAGGTCGGCACAGATACGCAGTATTTT.

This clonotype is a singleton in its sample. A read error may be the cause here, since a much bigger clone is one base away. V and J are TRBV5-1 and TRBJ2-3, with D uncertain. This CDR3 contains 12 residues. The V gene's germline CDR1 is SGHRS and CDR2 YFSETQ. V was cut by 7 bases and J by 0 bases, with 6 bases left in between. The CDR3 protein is CASWNSTDTQYF. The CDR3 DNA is TGCGCCAGCTGGAATAGCACAGATACGCAGTATTTT. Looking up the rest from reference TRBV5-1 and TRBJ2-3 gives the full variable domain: KAGVTQTPRYLIKTRGQQVTLSCSPISGHRSVSWYQQTPGQGLQFLFEYFSETQRNKGNFPGRFSGRQFSNSRSEMNVSTLELGDSALYLCASWNSTDTQYFGPGTRLTVL.

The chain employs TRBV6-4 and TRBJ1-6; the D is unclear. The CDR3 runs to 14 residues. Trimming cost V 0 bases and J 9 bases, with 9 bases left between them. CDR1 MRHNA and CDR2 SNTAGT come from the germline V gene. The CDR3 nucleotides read TGTGCCAGCAGTGACTCGATCTTAGGTTCACCCCTCCACTTT. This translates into CASSDSILGSPLHF.

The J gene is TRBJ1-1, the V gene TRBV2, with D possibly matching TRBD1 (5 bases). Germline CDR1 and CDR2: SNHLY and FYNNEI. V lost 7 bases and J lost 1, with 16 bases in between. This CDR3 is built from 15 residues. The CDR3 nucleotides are TGTGCCAGCACCGGGGCGGAGACCGCGAACACTGAAGCTTTCTTT. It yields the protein CASTGAETANTEAFF.

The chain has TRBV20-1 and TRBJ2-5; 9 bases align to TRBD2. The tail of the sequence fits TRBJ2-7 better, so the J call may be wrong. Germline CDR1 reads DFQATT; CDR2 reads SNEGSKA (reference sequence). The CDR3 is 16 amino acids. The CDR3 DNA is TGCAGTGCTCCGAACGATTTAGCGGGAGAAAGGTACGAGCAGTACTTC. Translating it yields CSAPNDLAGERYEQYF.

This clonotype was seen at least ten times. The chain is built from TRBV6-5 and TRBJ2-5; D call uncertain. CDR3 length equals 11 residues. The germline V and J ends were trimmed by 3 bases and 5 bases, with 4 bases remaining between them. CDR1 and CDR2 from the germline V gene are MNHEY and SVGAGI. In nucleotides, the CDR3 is TGTGCCAGCAGTTATGATGAGACCCAGTACTTC. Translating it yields CASSYDETQYF.

DNA for the CDR3: TGCAGTGCTAGTTTGAAGGGAACTAGCGGATCCAATGAGCAGTTCTTC. This gives the protein CSASLKGTSGSNEQFF. The J gene is TRBJ2-1, the V gene TRBV20-1; 8 bases align to TRBD2. CDR3 size: 16 residues. The germline CDR1 and CDR2 sequences are DFQATT and SNEGSKA (reference sequence). After removal of 3 bases from V and 6 bases from J, the junction contained 13 bases not matched to a gene.

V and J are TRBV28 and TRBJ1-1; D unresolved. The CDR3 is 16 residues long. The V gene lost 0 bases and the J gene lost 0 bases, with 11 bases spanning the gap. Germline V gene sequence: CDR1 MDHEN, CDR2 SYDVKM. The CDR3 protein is CASSLWWGTMNTEAFF. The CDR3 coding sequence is TGTGCCAGCAGTTTATGGTGGGGTACGATGAACACTGAAGCTTTCTTT. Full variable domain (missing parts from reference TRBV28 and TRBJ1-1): DVKVTQSSRYLVKRTGEKVFLECVQDMDHENMFWYRQDPGLGLRLIYFSYDVKMKEKGDIPEGYSVSREKKERFSLILESASTNQTSMYLCASSLWWGTMNTEAFFGQGTRLTVV.

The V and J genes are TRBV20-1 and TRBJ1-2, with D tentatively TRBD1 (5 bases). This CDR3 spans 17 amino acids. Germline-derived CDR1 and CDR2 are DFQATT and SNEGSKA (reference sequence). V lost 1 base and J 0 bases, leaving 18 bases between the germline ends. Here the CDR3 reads CSARGPGQGLSNYGYTF. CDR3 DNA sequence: TGCAGTGCTAGAGGTCCCGGGCAGGGCCTATCTAACTATGGCTACACCTTC.

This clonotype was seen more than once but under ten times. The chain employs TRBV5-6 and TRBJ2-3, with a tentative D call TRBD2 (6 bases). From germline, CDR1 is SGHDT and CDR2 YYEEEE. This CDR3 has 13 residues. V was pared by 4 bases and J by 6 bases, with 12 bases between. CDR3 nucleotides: TGTGCCAGCAGCCTAAGGGACTTTGATACGCAGTATTTT. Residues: CASSLRDFDTQYF.

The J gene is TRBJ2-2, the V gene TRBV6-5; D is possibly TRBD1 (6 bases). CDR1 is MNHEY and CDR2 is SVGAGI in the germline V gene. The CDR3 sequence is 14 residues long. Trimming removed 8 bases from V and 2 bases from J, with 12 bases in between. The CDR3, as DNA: TGTGCCAGCGCCCGCAGGGGTAACACCGGGGAGCTGTTTTTT. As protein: CASARRGNTGELFF.

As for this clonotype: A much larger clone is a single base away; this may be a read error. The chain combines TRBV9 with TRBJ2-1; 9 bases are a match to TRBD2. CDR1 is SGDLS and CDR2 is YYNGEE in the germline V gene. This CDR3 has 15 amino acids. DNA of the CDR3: TGTGTCAGCAGCGCCACTAGCGGGTATTACAATGAGCAGTTCTTC. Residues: CVSSATSGYYNEQFF. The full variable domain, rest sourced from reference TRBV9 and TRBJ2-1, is DSGVTQTPKHLITATGQRVTLRCSPRSGDLSVYWYQQSLDQGLQFLIQYYNGEERAKGNILERFSAQQFPDLHSELNLSSLELGDSALYFCVSSATSGYYNEQFFGPGTRLTVL.

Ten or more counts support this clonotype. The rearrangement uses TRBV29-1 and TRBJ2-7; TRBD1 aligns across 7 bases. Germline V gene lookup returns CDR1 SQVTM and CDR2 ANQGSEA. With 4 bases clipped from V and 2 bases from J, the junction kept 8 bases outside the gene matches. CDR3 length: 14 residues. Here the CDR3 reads CSVGQGLTTYEQYF. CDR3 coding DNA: TGCAGCGTTGGACAGGGCCTGACCACCTACGAGCAGTACTTC.

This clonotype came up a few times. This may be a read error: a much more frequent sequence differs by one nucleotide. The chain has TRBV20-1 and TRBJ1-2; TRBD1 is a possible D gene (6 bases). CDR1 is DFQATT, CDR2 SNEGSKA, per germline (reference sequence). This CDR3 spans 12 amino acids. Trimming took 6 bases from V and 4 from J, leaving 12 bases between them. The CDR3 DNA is TGCAGTGCGACTGGACAGCTCTATGGCTACACCTTC. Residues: CSATGQLYGYTF.

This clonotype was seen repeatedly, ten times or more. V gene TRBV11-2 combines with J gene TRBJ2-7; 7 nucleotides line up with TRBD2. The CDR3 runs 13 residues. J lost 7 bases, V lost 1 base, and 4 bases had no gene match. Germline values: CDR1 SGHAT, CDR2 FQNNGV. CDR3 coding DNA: TGTGCCAGCAGCTTAGTTGTGGGAGGGGAGCAGTACTTC. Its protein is CASSLVVGGEQYF.

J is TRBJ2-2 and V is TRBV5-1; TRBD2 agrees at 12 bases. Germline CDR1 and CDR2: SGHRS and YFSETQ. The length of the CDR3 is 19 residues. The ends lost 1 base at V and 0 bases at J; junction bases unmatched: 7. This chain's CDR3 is CASSLRPGLAGPNTGELFF. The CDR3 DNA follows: TGCGCCAGCAGCTTGCGGCCCGGACTAGCGGGACCGAACACCGGGGAGCTGTTTTTT.

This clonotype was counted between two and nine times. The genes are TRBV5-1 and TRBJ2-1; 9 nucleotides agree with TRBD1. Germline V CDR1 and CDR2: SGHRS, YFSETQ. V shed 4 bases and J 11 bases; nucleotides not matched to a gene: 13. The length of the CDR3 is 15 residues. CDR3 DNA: TGCGCCAGCAGCCGAGGGGGGACAGGGCCCCTTAAGCAGTTCTTC. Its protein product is CASSRGGTGPLKQFF.

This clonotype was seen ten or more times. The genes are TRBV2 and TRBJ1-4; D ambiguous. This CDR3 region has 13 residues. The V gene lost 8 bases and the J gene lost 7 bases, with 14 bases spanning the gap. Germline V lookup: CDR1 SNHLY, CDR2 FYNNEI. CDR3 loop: CASRRSIIEKLFF. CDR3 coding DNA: TGTGCCAGCCGAAGGTCCATCATTGAAAAACTGTTTTTT.